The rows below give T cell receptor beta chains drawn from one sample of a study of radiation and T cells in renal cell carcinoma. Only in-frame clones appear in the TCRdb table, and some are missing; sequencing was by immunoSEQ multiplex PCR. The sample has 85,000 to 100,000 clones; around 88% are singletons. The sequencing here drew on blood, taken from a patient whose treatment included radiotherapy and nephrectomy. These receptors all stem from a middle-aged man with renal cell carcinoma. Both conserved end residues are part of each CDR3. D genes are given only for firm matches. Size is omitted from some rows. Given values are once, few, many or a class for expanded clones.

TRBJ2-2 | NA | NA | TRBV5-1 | TGCGCCAGTACCGTTTCTACTAACACCGGGGAGCTGTTTTTT | CASTVSTNTGELFF
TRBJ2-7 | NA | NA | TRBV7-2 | TGTGCCAGCAGCCGGACGCCGGGGAAGCAGTACTTC | CASSRTPGKQYF
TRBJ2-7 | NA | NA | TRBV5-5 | TGTGCCAGCAGCTTGGTTTCACTGCTAGACGGACATTACGAGCAGTACTTC | CASSLVSLLDGHYEQYF
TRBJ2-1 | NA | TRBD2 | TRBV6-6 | TGTGCCAGCAGTGGCGGGAGTTTTTACAATGAGCAGTTCTTC | CASSGGSFYNEQFF
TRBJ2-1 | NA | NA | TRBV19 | TGTGCCAGTAGTCCGACAGGCGAGCACAATGAGCAGTTCTTC | CASSPTGEHNEQFF
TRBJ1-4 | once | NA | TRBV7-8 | TGTGCCAGCAGCGCAACAGGGATGCGTGGAGAAAAACTGTTTTTT | CASSATGMRGEKLFF
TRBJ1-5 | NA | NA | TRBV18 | TGTGCCAGCTCACCTCGTGGTTGGGACCATAGCAATCAGCCCCAGCATTTT | CASSPRGWDHSNQPQHF
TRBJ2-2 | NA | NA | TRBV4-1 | TGCGCCAGCAGCCCGGACAGAAACACCGGGGAGCTGTTTTTT | CASSPDRNTGELFF
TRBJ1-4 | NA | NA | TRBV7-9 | TGTGCCAGCAGCGGGCGGGATCACTATGAAAAACTGTTTTTT | CASSGRDHYEKLFF
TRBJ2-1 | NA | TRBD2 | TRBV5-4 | TGTGCCAGCAGTGGTGGGACTAGCAGTCCTGGTGAGCAGTTCTTC | CASSGGTSSPGEQFF
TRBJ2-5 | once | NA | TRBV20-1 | TGCAGTGCTGGAGGACAAGAGACCCAGTACTTC | CSAGGQETQYF
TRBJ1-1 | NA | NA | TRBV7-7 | TGTGCTAGCAGCTTCCAGTTGAACACTGAAGCTTTCTTT | CASSFQLNTEAFF
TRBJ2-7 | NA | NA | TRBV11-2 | TGTGCCAGCAGCTTAACGCGGGGATCTTCCTACGAGCAGTACTTC | CASSLTRGSSYEQYF
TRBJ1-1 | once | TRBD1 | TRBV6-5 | TGTGCCACCGGACAGGGCACTGAAGCTTTCTTT | CATGQGTEAFF
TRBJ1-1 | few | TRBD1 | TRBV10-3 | TGTGCCATCAGTGTTTCAGCAGGGGGCCAGGGGGGAGCTTTCTTT | CAISVSAGGQGGAFF
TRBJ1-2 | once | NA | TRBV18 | TGTGCCAGCTCACGGTCCGCGGGGGGGACGGACGGCTACACCTTC | CASSRSAGGTDGYTF
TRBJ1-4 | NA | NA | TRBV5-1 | TGCGCCAGCAGCATCAGGGGTTGGCGGGCCGCAACTAATGAAAAACTGTTTTTT | CASSIRGWRAATNEKLFF
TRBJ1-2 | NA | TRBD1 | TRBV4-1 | TGCGCCAGCAGCCAAGGACAGGGGGAAGGCTACACCTTC | CASSQGQGEGYTF
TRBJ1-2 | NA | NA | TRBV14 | TGTGCCAGCAGCCAAGGAAGGAACCATGGCTACACCTTC | CASSQGRNHGYTF
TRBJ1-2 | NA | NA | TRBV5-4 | TGTGCCAGCAGCCCCCGACAGAGCTATGGCTACACCTTC | CASSPRQSYGYTF
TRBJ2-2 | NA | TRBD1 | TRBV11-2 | TGTGCCAGCAGCTACAGGGGTCTAGGGGGGGAGCTGTTTTTT | CASSYRGLGGELFF
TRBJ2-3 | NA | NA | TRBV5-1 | TGCGCCAGCAGCTTGTGGGGGGATACGCAGTATTTT | CASSLWGDTQYF
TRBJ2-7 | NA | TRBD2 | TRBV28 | TGTGCCAGCAGCCGGCATAGCGGGAGTTACCTTTACGAGCAGTACTTC | CASSRHSGSYLYEQYF
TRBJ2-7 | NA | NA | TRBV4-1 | TGCGCCAGCAGCCAAGTGGGGGCAGGGAGTTATGGGTCCTACGAGCAGTACTTC | CASSQVGAGSYGSYEQYF
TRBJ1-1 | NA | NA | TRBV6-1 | TGTGCCAGCAGCCTAGAGGGGACTGGCACTGAAGCTTTCTTT | CASSLEGTGTEAFF
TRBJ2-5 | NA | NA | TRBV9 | TGTGCCAGCAGCGTAGGAGGGGCGGCAGTCCAAGAGACCCAGTACTTC | CASSVGGAAVQETQYF
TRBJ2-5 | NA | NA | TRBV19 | TGTGCCAGTAGTATAAACGGGGAAGAGACCCAGTACTTC | CASSINGEETQYF
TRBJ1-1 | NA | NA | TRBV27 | TGTGCCAGCAGTTTATTAAGGGGCGCTCCGAACACTGAAGCTTTCTTT | CASSLLRGAPNTEAFF
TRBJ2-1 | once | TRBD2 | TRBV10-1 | TGCGCCAGCAGTGATTCGGGGGGGGAATACAATGAGCAGTTCTTC | CASSDSGGEYNEQFF
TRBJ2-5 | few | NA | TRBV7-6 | TGTGCCAGCAGCTTAACCTGGGGACCCCAAGAGACCCAGTACTTC | CASSLTWGPQETQYF
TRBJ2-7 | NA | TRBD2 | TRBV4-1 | TGCGCCAGCAGCCAAGATTGGGGGGGGGACGAGCAGTACTTC | CASSQDWGGDEQYF
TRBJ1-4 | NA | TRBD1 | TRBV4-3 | TGCGCCAGCAGCCAAGAGCTCGGGACAGGGTTTGGAAAACTGTTTTTT | CASSQELGTGFGKLFF
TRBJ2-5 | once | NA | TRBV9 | TGTGCCAGCAGCCCAAGGGGGAGGCGGGAGACCCAGTACTTC | CASSPRGRRETQYF
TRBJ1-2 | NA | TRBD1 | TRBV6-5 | TGTGCCAGCGTCAGGGGGGCGAACTATGGCTACACCTTC | CASVRGANYGYTF
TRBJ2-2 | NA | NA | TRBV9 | TGTGCCAGCAGCCCTTCATCCGGGGAGCTGTTTTTT | CASSPSSGELFF
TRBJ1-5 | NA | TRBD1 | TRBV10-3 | TGTGCCATCAGTGGACAGGGGGAACCCCAGCCCCAGCATTTT | CAISGQGEPQPQHF
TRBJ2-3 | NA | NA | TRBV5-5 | TGTGCCAGCAGCTCACAAAAGAGGGCTAGCACAGATACGCAGTATTTT | CASSSQKRASTDTQYF
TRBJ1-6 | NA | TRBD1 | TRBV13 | TGTGCCAGCAGCTTCAACCACGGACAGGCGGGTTCACCCCTCCACTTT | CASSFNHGQAGSPLHF
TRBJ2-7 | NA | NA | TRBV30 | TGTGCCTGGAGTGTGTCGGCTTCCTACGAGCAGTACTTC | CAWSVSASYEQYF
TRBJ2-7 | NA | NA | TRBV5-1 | TGCGCCAGCAGCTCCCCGGGGGTAGCAGAACCTTACGAGCAGTACTTC | CASSSPGVAEPYEQYF
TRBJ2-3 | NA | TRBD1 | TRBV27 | TGTGCCAGCAGTCTGCATACCGGGACAGGGTACACAGATACGCAGTATTTT | CASSLHTGTGYTDTQYF
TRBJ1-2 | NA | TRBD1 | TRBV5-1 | TGCGCCAGCAGCTTAGTATTCTCAGCCGGGACAGGGGACAACTATGGCTACACCTTC | CASSLVFSAGTGDNYGYTF
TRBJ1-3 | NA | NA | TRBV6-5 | TGTGCCAGCAGTAAGACAGCGAGCTCTGGAAACACCATATATTTT | CASSKTASSGNTIYF
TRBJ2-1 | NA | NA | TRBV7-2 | TGTGCCAGCAGCTTAGCCGACTTCCGGCGATACAATGAGCAGTTCTTC | CASSLADFRRYNEQFF
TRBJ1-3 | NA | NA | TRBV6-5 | TGTGCCAGCACCTCAAGGGCAGGGGTTGGAAACACCATATATTTT | CASTSRAGVGNTIYF
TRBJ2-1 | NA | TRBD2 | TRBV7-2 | TGTGCCAGCAGCTTATCCATGCCGGGACTAGGGTCCTACAATGAGCAGTTCTTC | CASSLSMPGLGSYNEQFF
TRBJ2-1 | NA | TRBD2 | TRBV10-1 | TGCGCCAGCTCCTCCGATACTAGCGGGACCTACAATGAGCAGTTCTTC | CASSSDTSGTYNEQFF
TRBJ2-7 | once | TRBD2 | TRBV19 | TGTGCCAGTAGAGGGACTACCTACTCCTACGAGCAGTACTTC | CASRGTTYSYEQYF
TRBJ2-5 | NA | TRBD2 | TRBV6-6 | TGTGCCAGCAGCGGAAGCGGGGGGGCTGGAGAGACCCAGTACTTC | CASSGSGGAGETQYF
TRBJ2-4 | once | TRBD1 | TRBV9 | TGTGCCAGCAGCGTAACCGGGACAGGAGGGGACATTCAGTACTTC | CASSVTGTGGDIQYF
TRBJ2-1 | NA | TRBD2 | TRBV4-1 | TGCGCCAGCAGCGAAACTAGCGGGAGAAAATCCTACAATGAGCAGTTCTTC | CASSETSGRKSYNEQFF
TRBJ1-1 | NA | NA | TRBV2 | TGTGCCAGCAGTGAACTTCAGGAGATTAAAGAAGCTTTCTTT | CASSELQEIKEAFF
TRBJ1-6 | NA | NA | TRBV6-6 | TGTGCCAGCAAGGGGTCATATAATTCACCCCTCCACTTT | CASKGSYNSPLHF
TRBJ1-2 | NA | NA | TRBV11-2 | TGTGCCAGCAGCTCCCCCAGAGGGGCTCGCCCATATTCCACCTTC | CASSSPRGARPYSTF
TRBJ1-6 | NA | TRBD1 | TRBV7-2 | TGTGCCAGCAGGTTGACAGGGGTTGGTAATTCACCCCTCCACTTT | CASRLTGVGNSPLHF
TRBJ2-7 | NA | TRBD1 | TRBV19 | TGTGCCAGTAGTACCCCGCGTCGAACTCCGGGACAGGGGGTAATCTACGAGCAGTACTTC | CASSTPRRTPGQGVIYEQYF
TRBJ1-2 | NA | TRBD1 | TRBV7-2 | TGTGCCAGCAGCAACCAACAGGGGGCATATGGCTACACCTTC | CASSNQQGAYGYTF
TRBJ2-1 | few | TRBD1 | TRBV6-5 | TGTGCCAGCGAGGCCCGGGACAGGGGCTATGAGCAGTTCTTC | CASEARDRGYEQFF
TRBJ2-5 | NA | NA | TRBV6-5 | TGTGCCAGCAGTTACGGGGGGCGCCAAGAGACCCAGTACTTC | CASSYGGRQETQYF
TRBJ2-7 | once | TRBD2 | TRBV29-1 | TGCAGCGTTGATGGACACGAGGCTAGCGGGCCGCACTCCTACGAGCAGTACTTC | CSVDGHEASGPHSYEQYF